The sequence of this TCR beta chain was determined in a study of Graves' ophthalmopathy and Graves' hyperthyroidism (dated by TCRdb to 2017 to 2018). Some background on the complete study: Peripheral blood samples were taken at the time of initial diagnosis, before any treatment was given. In total, approximately 130 blood samples were TCR-sequenced: under 45 ophthalmopathy, around 75 hyperthyroidism and some 17 hyperthyroidism-to-ophthalmopathy patients. In five or six hyperthyroidism patients, T-cell repertoires of thyroid tissue and blood were compared. An independent validation cohort was composed of fewer than 20 hyperthyroidism patients and 17 patients who later progressed from hyperthyroidism to ophthalmopathy. Once sampling was done, hyperthyroidism patients were given methimazole at a starting dose of 30 mg daily, while ophthalmopathy patients were given high-dose intravenous methylprednisolone. A discovery set of 100 patients (under 45 ophthalmopathy, 55 to 65 stable hyperthyroidism) was enrolled to explore V-J signatures distinguishing ophthalmopathy from hyperthyroidism. The study used TCR beta repertoire signatures to distinguish Graves' ophthalmopathy from Graves' hyperthyroidism and to predict progression to ophthalmopathy. Findings and caveats that apply to the study as a whole: In cross-validation, the 13-signature model distinguished ophthalmopathy from stable hyperthyroidism with 85% to 90% sensitivity and about 81% specificity, and in the test set the corresponding values were approximately 80% and 68%. In validation, the model predicted ophthalmopathy progression with over 60% sensitivity and roughly 72% specificity; eleven to twelve predicted patients were CT-confirmed with GO in a median of about 7.1 months. No statistical method was used to set the sample size in advance, and the investigators knew which group each participant was assigned to. Among expanded thyroid clonotypes with frequency above 0.001, most also showed up in blood, which suggests that blood repertoires may reflect the thyroid immune response.

TCR beta CDR3 regions were amplified from RNA transcripts for repertoire sequencing. A first-round RT-PCR used HTBI primers with the Qiagen OneStep RT-PCR kit, followed by a second-round multiplex PCR, size selection and purification. Libraries were sequenced on an Illumina HiSeq2000 using paired-end 100 bp reads. The source study handled its data this way. SOAPnuke was used to process the reads, removing any read that contained adapters or uncalled bases, had a mean Phred below 15, or lacked an exact match to the constant primer or identifier. COPE v1.2.5 was used to merge high-quality paired reads. Each unique nucleotide sequence was treated as a clonotype, and MiTCR v1.1 was used to align the clonotypes to the IMGT TRB V, D and J references. Analysis was restricted to V-J combinations with a frequency above 0.0001, which covered 99.2% of repertoires. For each V-J combination, a TCR clonal expansion and chaos score was defined as the ratio of F50 clonal expansion to chaos observed in the TCRdist matrix. Welch's t-statistics and random forest were used to narrow the features down to more than 10 V-J combinations, which were then fed into a naive Bayes classifier. The Morisita-Horn index was used to measure how similar the thyroid and blood repertoires were. TCRdb trimmed public reads at Q25 via fastp, called clones via MiXCR and kept in-frame beta chains. Identical CDR3 protein sequences are pooled into one entry, listed with their most common genes and DNA. None of the V and J calls come from the authors' own analysis; TCRdb made them. The sample table holds almost 750,000 distinct CDR3 sequences, of which roughly two fifths were seen once. The biggest ten clones account for 44% of the sample.

This clonotype was counted once. There is no known antigen for this receptor. The conserved final phenylalanine or tryptophan is absent from the CDR3, which likely points to a read error. The ophthalmopathy patients had moderately to severely active disease, with a Clinical Activity Score of 3 or higher, a NOSPECS grade of 4 or higher, and a disease duration of less than 3 months. Anyone with other autoimmune diseases, uncontrolled infections, pregnancy or lactation was excluded from the study. Diagnosis was based on clinical symptoms, serum thyroxine, TRAb, thyroid ultrasound and orbital computed tomography. Ficoll-Paque density gradient centrifugation was used to isolate PBMCs from approximately 10 ml of fresh peripheral blood. Trizol reagent was used to extract the total RNA, and its quality was then checked on an Agilent 2100 Bioanalyzer. As encoded in the germline V gene, CDR1 is SGHAT while CDR2 is FQNNGV. The CDR3 spans 16 residues, counting both ends. Only the CDR3 DNA is retained, 48 bases long and in frame from the first base.

The chain uses TRBV11-2 and TRBJ1-1, with 9 central nucleotides matching TRBD1. The sequencing sample was made of peripheral blood. The clonotype was recovered from an adult man with Graves' ophthalmopathy. The CDR3 corresponds to CASSQDRGGKNTEAFL. The nucleotide sequence reads as follows: TGCGCCAGCAGCCAGGACAGGGGAGGTAAAAACACTGAAGCTTTCCTT.